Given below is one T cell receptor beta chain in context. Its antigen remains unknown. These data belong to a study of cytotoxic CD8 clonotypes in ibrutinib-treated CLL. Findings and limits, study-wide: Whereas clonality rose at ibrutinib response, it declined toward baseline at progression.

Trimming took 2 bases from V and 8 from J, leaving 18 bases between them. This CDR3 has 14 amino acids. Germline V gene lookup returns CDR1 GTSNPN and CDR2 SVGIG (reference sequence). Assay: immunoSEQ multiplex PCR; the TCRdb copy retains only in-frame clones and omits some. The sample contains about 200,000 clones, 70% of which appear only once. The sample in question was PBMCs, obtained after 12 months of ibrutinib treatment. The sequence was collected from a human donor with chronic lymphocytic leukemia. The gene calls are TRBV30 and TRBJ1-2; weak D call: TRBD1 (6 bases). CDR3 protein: CAWSLTPYRAGYTF. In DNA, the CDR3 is TGTGCCTGGAGTCTTACACCTTACAGGGCAGGCTACACCTTC.